One and the same sample provided the 9 T cell receptor beta chains below, sequenced in a study of OX40 agonist ivuxolimab in advanced cancers. Clones were read by immunoSEQ multiplex PCR, and TCRdb kept only the in-frame ones, dropping some. The sample has about 17,000 clones; 70% to 90% are singletons. Sequencing was performed on CD4+ or CD8+ T cells sorted from blood, taken in a trial of the OX40 agonist ivuxolimab. These receptor sequences come from an adult with an advanced solid tumor such as melanoma, head and neck, liver or kidney cancer.

This clone was observed once. The chain uses TRBV19 and TRBJ1-5; D call uncertain. The CDR3 contains 14 residues. Germline V gene lookup returns CDR1 LNHDA and CDR2 SQIVND (reference sequence). Trimming cost V 3 bases and J 3 bases, with 9 bases left between them. The CDR3 region has the DNA TGTGCCAGTAGTATGGTACGGCACAATCAGCCCCAGCATTTT. This encodes CASSMVRHNQPQHF.

This clone is a singleton in its sample. The CDR3 sequence is CSVEDPDFSGNTIYF. The CDR3 DNA reads as TGCAGCGTTGAAGATCCGGACTTCTCTGGAAACACCATATATTTT. J is TRBJ1-3 and V is TRBV29-1; no clear D gene. This CDR3 has 15 residues. Trimming removed 0 bases from V and 0 bases from J, with 9 bases in between. CDR1 and CDR2 from the germline V gene are SQVTM and ANQGSEA.

The V call is TRBV27, the J call TRBJ1-6; the D is unclear. The V gene lost 0 bases and the J gene lost 7 bases, with 4 bases spanning the gap. The CDR3 is 13 amino acids. Germline loops: CDR1 MNHEY, CDR2 SMNVEV (reference sequence). The CDR3 coding sequence is TGTGCCAGCAGTTTATCCTCGAATTCACCCCTCCACTTT. Translating it yields CASSLSSNSPLHF.

The chain employs TRBV5-8 and TRBJ1-5, with 7 positions matching TRBD1. Germline loops: CDR1 SGHTS, CDR2 YDEGEE. The CDR3 sequence is 15 residues long. V trimming: 4 bases; J trimming: 6 bases; junction bases outside the gene matches: 10. CDR3 in DNA: TGTGCCAGCAGCGTGCGACAGGGAGGCATTCAGCCCCAGCATTTT. Its protein is CASSVRQGGIQPQHF. Variable domain in full (rest from reference TRBV5-8 and TRBJ1-5): EAGVTQSPTHLIKTRGQQATLRCSPISGHTSVYWYQQALGLGLQFLLWYDEGEERNRGNFPPRFSGRQFPNYSSELNVNALELEDSALYLCASSVRQGGIQPQHFGDGTRLSIL.

The rearrangement links TRBV10-3 to TRBJ2-1; 12 positions match TRBD2. V was clipped by 0 bases and J by 3 bases; unmatched bases: 0. The CDR3 consists of 16 residues. CDR1 ENHRY and CDR2 SYGVKD come from the germline V gene. Here the CDR3 DNA reads TGTGCCATCAGTGAGTCGACTAGCGGGGGCTACAATGAGCAGTTCTTC. Translation: CAISESTSGGYNEQFF.

This chain uses TRBV6-4 with TRBJ2-2, with 9 bases fitting TRBD2. With 8 bases clipped from V and 5 bases from J, the junction kept 6 bases outside the gene matches. CDR1 and CDR2 from the germline V gene are MRHNA and SNTAGT. This CDR3 has 14 residues. The CDR3 coding sequence is TGTGCCAGCCCGCCAGGACTAGCGACCGGGGAGCTGTTTTTT. It specifies CASPPGLATGELFF.

The chain links TRBV5-6 to TRBJ2-1, with no clear D. The germline V gene has CDR1 SGHDT and CDR2 YYEEEE. This CDR3 is built from 17 residues. Trimming pared 1 base from V and 3 bases from J, leaving 17 bases between. CDR3 DNA sequence: TGTGCCAGCAGCTTGAGTCCCTCGTTCCCGAACTACAATGAGCAGTTCTTC. Its translation: CASSLSPSFPNYNEQFF.

This chain uses TRBV28 with TRBJ2-7; the D is unclear. CDR3 length: 13 amino acids. The ends were cut back, 5 bases at V and 4 bases at J, with 12 bases in the middle. The V gene's germline CDR1 is MDHEN and CDR2 SYDVKM. The CDR3 protein is CASSPRAQYEQYF. As DNA, the CDR3 is TGTGCCAGCAGTCCCCGGGCCCAATACGAGCAGTACTTC.

The rearrangement links TRBV7-2 to TRBJ2-1; 8 bases are a match to TRBD2. Unmatched junction bases numbered 5, after V lost 4 bases and J lost 6 bases. The CDR3 loop spans 14 amino acids. Germline V gene lookup returns CDR1 SGHTA and CDR2 FQGNSA. The CDR3 spells CASSSPGLVNEQFF. As DNA, the CDR3 is TGTGCCAGCAGCTCCCCGGGACTAGTCAATGAGCAGTTCTTC.